This T cell receptor beta chain is from a study of coeliac disease. This clone was observed a single time. Its target is not known. Regarding the study as a whole: Lower clonality than controls marked TRB and TRG repertoires from active celiac intraepithelial and lamina propria samples. Lamina propria and intraepithelial cell fractions may contain each other's cells.

This table comes from immunoSEQ multiplex PCR, and its TCRdb copy is limited to in-frame clones, with some not included. The sample includes about 2,400 clones, around 62% of them seen just once. Specimen: intraepithelial lymphocytes from the gut. This receptor was taken from a woman in her 70s with celiac disease on a gluten-free diet.

The CDR3 DNA follows: TGTGCCAGCAGCCCATCTAGGTCAACCCAGTACTTC. Protein sequence: CASSPSRSTQYF. The chain links TRBV7-6 to TRBJ2-5; D unclear. Germline V CDR1 and CDR2: SGHVS, FNYEAQ. This CDR3 region has 12 residues. V shed 5 bases and J shed 8 bases, with 12 bases lying between them. The entire variable domain, with the rest obtained from reference TRBV7-6 and TRBJ2-5, is as follows: GAGVSQSPRYKVTKRGQDVALRCDPISGHVSLYWYRQALGQGPEFLTYFNYEAQQDKSGLPNDRFSAERPEGSISTLTIQRTEQRDSAMYRCASSPSRSTQYFGPGTRLLVL.